This T cell receptor (beta chain) was documented in a study of blood T cell repertoires in COVID-19. Study background: There were acute and convalescent COVID-19 samples, and they came from the United States, Italy and Spain. Sources were T cells, B-cell-depleted T cells, or PBMCs; the material itself was cDNA or gDNA.

Authors' data handling: Reference gene primer amplification gave estimated nucleated cell counts. Repertoires were generated with immunoSEQ multiplex PCR, while TCRdb's copy carries only in-frame clones and drops some. V and J calls and clone size are given by that table; D and trimming were obtained from the DNA. The sample contains around 190,000 clones, approximately 90% of which appear only once. The germline gives CDR1 MNHEY, CDR2 SMNVEV (reference sequence). This CDR3 spans 13 amino acids. V was trimmed by 3 bases and J by 9 bases, leaving 15 bases between them. This clonotype originated in a man aged 25 to 40 with acute or convalescent COVID-19. The chain recombines TRBV27 with TRBJ2-7, with TRBD2 as a possible D gene (6 bases). The sample taken for sequencing was peripheral blood. The CDR3 region is CASSFGFGGLQYF. CDR3 bases: TGTGCCAGCAGTTTTGGTTTTGGAGGGTTGCAGTACTTC.